This T cell receptor beta chain was retrieved from a study of blood T cell repertoires in COVID-19 (dated by TCRdb to about 2020). Turning to the overall study: The collaborator samples originated in the United States, Italy and Spain and spanned the acute and convalescent phases of COVID-19. The material from the prospective study consisted of cDNA or gDNA derived from T cells, B-cell-depleted T cells, or PBMCs. Deeply sampled blood TCRbeta repertoires from subjects exposed to, actively infected with, or recovered from COVID-19 were included in the dataset. The repertoires were released in a freely available public database meant as a resource for research on the immune response to SARS-CoV-2. Samples were obtained from the ongoing ImmuneRACE study (first 160 participants) and from over a thousand subjects provided by 6 global collaborators. The sample metadata nearly always contained a de-identified subject ID, COVID-19 status, age in years and sex. Where available, HLA class I and class II types were obtained from metadata supplied by the sample provider rather than from assay-based typing.

General findings and caveats noted by the study authors: The amount of clinical and demographic metadata varied by source and participant and was provided uncurated.

The immunoSEQ Assay, a bias-controlled multiplex PCR, was used to amplify TCRbeta CDR3 regions from genomic DNA. On the study's bioinformatics: Nucleated cell counts per sample were estimated from amplification of reference gene primers within the assay. To quantify the absolute abundance of each unique TCRbeta CDR3 rearrangement, sequence reads were collapsed and filtered. For each sample, productive Simpson clonality was calculated as the square root of Simpson's diversity index over productive rearrangements. Held by TCRdb, this immuneACCESS table contains in-frame sequences only and omits some clones. Under half of the omission traces to an unresolved V gene where checked; the cause of the rest is unknown. Clone size and the V and J calls come from that table; the DNA yielded D and trimming. For this sample there are about 74,000 clones; roughly 78% appear just once. Around 7.2% of the sample is held by the ten biggest clonotypes.

Whole blood was collected in K2EDTA tubes by collaborating institutions according to the institutions' own protocols. For TCRbeta analysis, collaborators shipped samples in one of three forms: frozen whole blood, isolated PBMCs, or DNA extracted from either of those sample types. V and J lose 0 bases and 7 bases, and a span of 13 bases separates them. CDR1 and CDR2 (SGDLS, YYNGEE) derive from the germline V gene. Reading from cysteine to phenylalanine, the CDR3 counts 15 amino acids. Only the CDR3 region is kept as DNA, spanning 45 bases read in frame from base 1. As concerns this clone: Its antigen remains unidentified. Base qualities were left out, and no much larger clone turns up one base away.

Material for sequencing was peripheral blood. The sequence was obtained from a human donor in a cohort sampled during active COVID-19. Rearrangement joined TRBV9 to TRBJ1-4; the D gene is unclear. The nucleotide sequence reads as follows: TGTGCCAGCAGCGTAGACGGGTTAAGTGGTGAAAAACTGTTTTTT. Protein translation: CASSVDGLSGEKLFF.